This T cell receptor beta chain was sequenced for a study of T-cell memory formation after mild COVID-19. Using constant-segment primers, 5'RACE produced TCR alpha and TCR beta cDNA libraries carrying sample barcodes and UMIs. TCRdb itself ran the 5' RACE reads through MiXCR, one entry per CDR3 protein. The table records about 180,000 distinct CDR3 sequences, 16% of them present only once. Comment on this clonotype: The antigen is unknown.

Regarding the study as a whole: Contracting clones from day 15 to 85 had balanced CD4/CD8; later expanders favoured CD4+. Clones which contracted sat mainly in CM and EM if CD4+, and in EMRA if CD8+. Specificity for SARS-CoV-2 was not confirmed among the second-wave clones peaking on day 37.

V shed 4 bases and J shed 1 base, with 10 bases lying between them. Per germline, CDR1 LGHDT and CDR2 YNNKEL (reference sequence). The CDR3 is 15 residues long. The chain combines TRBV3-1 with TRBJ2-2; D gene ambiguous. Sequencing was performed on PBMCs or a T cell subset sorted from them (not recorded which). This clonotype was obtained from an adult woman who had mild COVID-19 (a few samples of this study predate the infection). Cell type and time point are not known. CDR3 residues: CASSRNDGNTGELFF. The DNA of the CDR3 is TGTGCCAGCAGCCGGAACGACGGGAACACCGGGGAGCTGTTTTTT.